The sequence of this T cell receptor (beta chain) was determined in a study of spatial heterogeneity in lung cancer. Looking at the study overall: Matched bulk RNA-seq yielded a T cell transcriptional module score. Counts of TCR transcripts in tumor regions correlated strongly with that score.

CDR1 is SGHTA, CDR2 FQGNSA, per germline. V dropped 2 bases and J dropped 1 base, with 9 bases sitting between them. This CDR3 region has 15 residues. Study results and limitations: For expanded intratumoral alpha and beta TCRs, counts tracked tumor mutation counts.

Sample time point: sample taken at primary tumor resection. This clonotype is medium-sized in the sample. Its antigen remains unidentified. Every individual TCR cDNA molecule carried its own unique molecular identifier, which allowed correction of PCR and sequencing errors. TCRdb used MiXCR to reprocess the 5' RACE reads, holding one entry per CDR3 protein. Of about 4,200 distinct CDR3 sequences in the sample, 6% to 7% are singletons; the top ten hold roughly 19%. V usage is TRBV7-2 and J usage is TRBJ1-3; a possible D gene is TRBD1 (6 bases). The sequence derives from a male donor with early-stage non-small cell lung cancer. The specimen was lung tumor tissue, collected at surgery. CDR3 sequence: CASSLRGGSGNTIYF. CDR3 DNA: TGTGCCAGCAGCTTAAGGGGGGGATCTGGAAACACCATATATTTT.